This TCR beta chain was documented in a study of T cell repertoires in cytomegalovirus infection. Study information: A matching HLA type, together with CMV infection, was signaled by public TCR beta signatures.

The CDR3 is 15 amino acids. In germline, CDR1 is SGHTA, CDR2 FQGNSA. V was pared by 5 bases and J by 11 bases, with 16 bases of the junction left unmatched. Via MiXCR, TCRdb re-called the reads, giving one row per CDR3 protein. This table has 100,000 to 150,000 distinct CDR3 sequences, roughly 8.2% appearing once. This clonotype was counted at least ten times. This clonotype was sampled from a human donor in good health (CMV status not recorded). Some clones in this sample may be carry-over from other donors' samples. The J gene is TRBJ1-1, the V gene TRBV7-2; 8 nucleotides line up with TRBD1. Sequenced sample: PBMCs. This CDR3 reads CASSGRQGYPFRAFF. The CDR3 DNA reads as TGTGCCAGCAGCGGAAGACAGGGGTACCCCTTTAGGGCTTTCTTT.